A selection of T cell receptor beta chains follows, all from one sample in a study of T cells in Graves' hyperthyroidism and ophthalmopathy. TCRdb reprocessed the multiplex PCR reads with MiXCR, giving one entry per CDR3 protein. The sample contains 350,000 or so distinct CDR3 sequences, roughly 20% of which appear only once. Sample: blood. Every receptor here comes from a woman between 40 and 55 years old with Graves' ophthalmopathy. The CDR3 runs from the conserved cysteine through the conserved F or W. The D gene is left open where the match is weak. A row's size may be missing; if present it is once, few, many or a size class.

j_gene | abundance | d_gene | v_gene | CDR3aa
TRBJ1-5 | many | . | TRBV20-1 | CSARDQRGINQPQHF
TRBJ2-7 | few | . | TRBV24-1 | CATSSLGYEQYF
TRBJ2-7 | many | TRBD1 | TRBV6-1 | CASRNTGTGRSEQYF
TRBJ2-2 | many | TRBD2 | TRBV6-5 | CASSYSGTSGTGELFF
TRBJ2-5 | many | TRBD1 | TRBV7-3 | CASSLIGGQGETQYF
TRBJ2-7 | many | TRBD2 | TRBV27 | CASSLLGLAGNSYEQYF
TRBJ2-2 | . | . | TRBV7-2 | CASSLPGTTGELFF
TRBJ2-5 | . | TRBD2 | TRBV6-5 | CATNVSGETQYF
TRBJ1-5 | . | . | TRBV6-1 | CASSLSRINQPQHF
TRBJ2-7 | many | . | TRBV29-1 | CSVEDARGYEQYF
TRBJ2-5 | many | . | TRBV9 | CASSVGGEETQYF
TRBJ2-7 | many | . | TRBV11-2 | CASSSGHYEQYF
TRBJ2-2 | few | . | TRBV2 | CASGQSTGELFF
TRBJ2-5 | many | . | TRBV2 | CASSAQSTGSETQYF
TRBJ2-5 | many | . | TRBV12-3/TRBV12-4 | CASSFTGPQETQYF
TRBJ2-2 | many | . | TRBV5-1 | CASNPGLTNTGELFF
TRBJ1-1 | many | . | TRBV10-3 | CAISASWEGLNTEAFF
TRBJ1-1 | . | TRBD1 | TRBV20-1 | CSARGQGRFTEAFF
TRBJ2-2 | many | TRBD1 | TRBV27 | CASSLSSGTGVLGELFF
TRBJ1-3 | many | . | TRBV6-5 | CASSWQESLSSGNTIYF
TRBJ2-7 | many | . | TRBV9 | CASSPRPSYEQYF
TRBJ2-2 | many | . | TRBV30 | CAWSVSGELFF
TRBJ1-2 | many | TRBD1 | TRBV25-1 | CASSDWDRPNYGYTF
TRBJ1-2 | . | . | TRBV6-1 | CASSEGRYGYTF
TRBJ2-5 | many | . | TRBV6-1 | CASSRTRQETQYF
TRBJ1-5 | many | . | TRBV15 | CATSRDLAVNQPQHF
TRBJ1-1 | many | . | TRBV20-1 | CSAGGNTEAFF
TRBJ1-5 | many | . | TRBV12-3/TRBV12-4 | CASSLGRGGGQPQHF
TRBJ2-7 | . | . | TRBV20-1 | CSARDMGSSYEQYF
TRBJ2-2 | many | TRBD1 | TRBV6-5 | CASSYRPGQGRLELFF
TRBJ1-1 | many | . | TRBV9 | CASTRGGPGTEAFF
TRBJ2-2 | many | . | TRBV2 | CASSGRTDFTGELFF
TRBJ2-5 | many | . | TRBV11-2 | CASSRSPSQETQYF
TRBJ2-3 | many | TRBD2 | TRBV20-1 | CSARLAGADTQYF
TRBJ2-5 | . | . | TRBV20-1 | CSAGVASGLETQYF
TRBJ1-2 | few | . | TRBV6-1 | CASRTNNGMGYTF
TRBJ2-7 | . | TRBD1 | TRBV6-1 | CASSAQGALDEQYF
TRBJ2-2 | many | TRBD2 | TRBV12-3/TRBV12-4 | CASSFRRAGGGTGELFF
TRBJ2-7 | . | . | TRBV27 | CAGGLERGAYEQYF
TRBJ2-2 | many | TRBD2 | TRBV29-1 | CSVVSGSDTGELFF
TRBJ1-1 | few | . | TRBV4-1 | CASSQLQSNTEAFF
TRBJ2-7 | many | TRBD2 | TRBV5-1 | CASSLDWREAYEQYF
TRBJ2-3 | many | TRBD2 | TRBV12-3/TRBV12-4 | CASSPPPAGLTDTQYF
TRBJ2-5 | many | . | TRBV29-1 | CSLGSQETQYF
TRBJ2-2 | many | . | TRBV5-1 | CASSLDGRSTGELFF
TRBJ1-3 | many | TRBD1 | TRBV2 | CASSHDTGAAGNTIYF
TRBJ2-7 | many | . | TRBV6-2/TRBV6-3 | CASRTRDPNSYEQYF
TRBJ2-7 | many | TRBD2 | TRBV12-3/TRBV12-4 | CASKRAGAPEQYF